A single sample gave rise to the 21 T cell receptor beta chains below, sequenced in a study of T cell repertoires in aging, cancer and after chemotherapy. Peripheral blood genomic DNA, not sorted cells or RNA, was the template. Rearranged V-D-J TRB sequences were amplified with a mixed TRB-A/B primer pool. TCRdb re-called the multiplex PCR reads through MiXCR, storing one row per CDR3 protein. Of about 5,700 distinct CDR3 sequences detected, around 45% appear once; the ten largest clones hold about 7%. What was sequenced was blood. Receptor source: a human donor with a blood cancer.

The chain employs TRBV5-1 and TRBJ2-7; D is possibly TRBD1 or TRBD2 (5 bases each). CDR3 length: 14 residues. With 0 bases removed from V and 6 bases from J, the gap between germline ends came to 13 bases. Germline V gene data show CDR1 as SGHRS and CDR2 as YFSETQ. This chain's CDR3 is CASSLVGPRGEQYF. CDR3 bases: TGCGCCAGCAGCTTGGTTGGTCCGAGGGGCGAGCAGTACTTC.

The table lists this clonotype with a few counts. The J gene is TRBJ2-7, the V gene TRBV6-6; D ambiguous. CDR3 length: 14 residues. Trimming shortened V by 4 bases and J by 2 bases, and 12 bases separated the two germline ends. Germline V gene sequence: CDR1 MNHNY, CDR2 SVGAGI (reference sequence). CDR3 residues: CASSLGKNTYEQYF. In DNA, the CDR3 is TGTGCCAGCAGTTTGGGGAAGAACACCTACGAGCAGTACTTC.

This clonotype was found a few times. The rearrangement joins TRBV30 to TRBJ1-5; 10 positions agree with TRBD1. Per germline, CDR1 GTSNPN and CDR2 SVGIG (reference sequence). Losses at the gene ends were 2 bases for V and 6 bases for J; bases not matched to a gene: 4. This CDR3 has 14 residues. CDR3 sequence reads: CAWSPGQGVQPQHF. CDR3 coding DNA: TGTGCCTGGAGTCCCGGACAGGGGGTTCAGCCCCAGCATTTT. The whole variable domain, remainder taken from reference TRBV30 and TRBJ1-5, is SQTIHQWPATLVQPVGSPLSLECTVEGTSNPNLYWYRQAAGRGLQLLFYSVGIGQISSEVPQNLSASRPQDRQFILSSKKLLLSDSGFYLCAWSPGQGVQPQHFGDGTRLSIL.

CDR3 DNA sequence: TGCAGCGTTGTCGAAAACTATGGCTACACCTTC. Its protein product is CSVVENYGYTF. The chain couples TRBV29-1 to TRBJ1-2, with D unclear. V lost 4 bases, J lost 2 bases, and 5 bases lay in between. Germline loops: CDR1 SQVTM, CDR2 ANQGSEA. The CDR3 is 11 amino acids.

V gene TRBV18 combines with J gene TRBJ2-2, with 7 bases fitting TRBD2. CDR3 length: 16 amino acids. The trim removed 0 bases at V and 4 bases at J, leaving 5 bases unmatched. CDR1 and CDR2 from the germline V gene are KGHSH and LQKENI. CDR3 coding DNA: TGTGCCAGCTCACCACCGGCTAGCGGAGGCACCGGGGAGCTGTTTTTT. Translation gives CASSPPASGGTGELFF.

The chain uses TRBV19 and TRBJ2-3; D not certain. Trimming pared 4 bases from V and 8 bases from J, leaving 25 bases between. The CDR3 totals 17 residues. The germline V gene encodes CDR1 LNHDA and CDR2 SQIVND (reference sequence). DNA for the CDR3: TGTGCCAGTAGTAAAGGAATTGTGGGATTGTCGCGTATTACGCAGTATTTT. This gives the protein CASSKGIVGLSRITQYF.

Note on this clonotype: A clone one base away is much larger, so this may be a read error. The V gene is TRBV29-1, the J gene TRBJ2-3; possible D gene TRBD2, 6 bases. V lost 2 bases, J lost 5 bases, and 11 bases lay in between. CDR1 is SQVTM and CDR2 is ANQGSEA in the germline V gene. The CDR3 loop spans 13 amino acids. CDR3 sequence: CSVELALKDTQYF. Written as DNA, the CDR3 is TGCAGCGTTGAACTAGCGCTCAAAGATACGCAGTATTTT.

This chain connects TRBV20-1 to TRBJ2-3, with 7 bases identical to TRBD1. The CDR3 totals 14 residues. The germline gives CDR1 DFQATT, CDR2 SNEGSKA (reference sequence). The V segment lost 5 bases and the J segment 6 bases; nucleotides outside the gene matches: 11. This chain's CDR3 is CSASTGTDYDTQYF. Here the CDR3 DNA reads TGCAGTGCTTCGACCGGGACAGACTACGATACGCAGTATTTT.

This chain uses TRBV5-4 with TRBJ2-5, with 13 nucleotides matching TRBD2. With V trimmed by 1 base and J by 3 bases, 3 bases remained unmatched. In germline, CDR1 is SGHNT, CDR2 YYREEE (reference sequence). The CDR3 totals 16 residues. The CDR3 DNA sequence: TGTGCCAGCAGCTTGCTCGGGACTAGCGGGAAAGAGACCCAGTACTTC. Amino acids: CASSLLGTSGKETQYF.

The rearrangement joins TRBV20-1 to TRBJ2-2; D unresolved. This CDR3 contains 13 residues. Germline CDR1 and CDR2: DFQATT and SNEGSKA (reference sequence). The V end lost 3 bases, the J end lost 7 bases, and 12 bases lay between the germline ends. This CDR3 reads CSASDTWSGELFF. The CDR3 nucleotides are TGCAGTGCTAGCGACACATGGAGCGGGGAGCTGTTTTTT.

The chain couples TRBV25-1 to TRBJ1-2, with 9 nucleotides matching TRBD1. The length of the CDR3 is 13 residues. CDR1 is MGHDK, CDR2 SYGVNS, per germline. V was clipped by 6 bases and J by 4 bases; unmatched bases: 3. CDR3 in DNA: TGTGCCAGCAGCGGGACAGGGACCTATGGCTACACCTTC. Encoded protein: CASSGTGTYGYTF.

The table lists this clonotype with a few counts. The chain couples TRBV6-5 to TRBJ2-1; D may be TRBD1 (5 bases). The CDR3 runs 14 residues. Germline-derived CDR1 and CDR2 are MNHEY and SVGAGI. V lost 4 bases and J 9 bases, leaving 16 bases between the germline ends. Written as DNA, the CDR3 is TGTGCCAGCAGTTTTGGCAGGGTGGGCGGTGAGCAGTTCTTC. It encodes CASSFGRVGGEQFF.

The chain carries TRBV28 and TRBJ2-7; 10 positions match TRBD1. The J segment lost 4 bases and the V segment lost 6 bases, leaving 6 bases of the junction unmatched. Germline CDR1 MDHEN, CDR2 SYDVKM. The CDR3 consists of 14 residues. CDR3 sequence reads: CASRRTGGVYEQYF. CDR3 in DNA: TGTGCCAGCAGGAGGACAGGGGGTGTATACGAGCAGTACTTC.

In this sample, this clonotype turned up a few times. The chain combines TRBV6-2 or TRBV6-3 with TRBJ2-4, with 8 bases that match TRBD2. The J segment lost 9 bases and the V segment lost 0 bases, leaving 7 bases of the junction unmatched. CDR3 length: 15 residues. Germline lookup yields CDR1 MNHEY and CDR2 SVGEGT. CDR3 sequence: CASSYSSAGGTIQYF. CDR3 nucleotide sequence: TGTGCCAGCAGTTACTCTTCCGCGGGGGGTACCATTCAGTACTTC.

The chain uses TRBV27 and TRBJ2-2; TRBD2 might be the D (6 bases). The CDR3 is 14 residues long. V shed 3 bases and J shed 6 bases, with 11 bases lying between them. CDR1 MNHEY and CDR2 SMNVEV come from the germline V gene (reference sequence). The DNA of the CDR3 is TGTGCCAGCAGTTTTGGAGGGTTTCCCGGGGAGCTGTTTTTT. Its translation: CASSFGGFPGELFF.

This sequence joins TRBV19 and TRBJ1-2; D is undetermined. The V end lost 3 bases, the J end lost 5 bases, and 16 bases lay between the germline ends. The CDR3 extends over 15 amino acids. Germline CDR1 LNHDA, CDR2 SQIVND (reference sequence). CDR3 sequence: CASSIRTRITYGYTF. The CDR3 DNA reads TGTGCCAGTAGTATCCGTACGAGAATTACATATGGCTACACCTTC.

The chain couples TRBV4-3 to TRBJ2-7, with D hard to call. This CDR3 has 12 amino acids. Trimming stripped 7 bases from V and 6 bases from J, with 13 bases between. The germline gives CDR1 LGHNA, CDR2 YSLEER. The CDR3, as DNA: TGCGCCAGCACCGATACCCCTGGCGAGCAGTACTTC. Its protein is CASTDTPGEQYF.

CDR3 sequence reads: CASRGGASGNLQGYNEQFF. CDR3 DNA sequence: TGTGCCAGCAGGGGAGGGGCTAGCGGGAACCTCCAGGGGTACAATGAGCAGTTCTTC. The rearrangement joins TRBV5-4 to TRBJ2-1; TRBD2 matches 9 bases. The J segment lost 4 bases and the V segment lost 5 bases, leaving 19 bases of the junction unmatched. The CDR3 sequence is 19 residues long. Germline V gene data show CDR1 as SGHNT and CDR2 as YYREEE (reference sequence). The variable domain in full, with the rest retrieved from reference TRBV5-4 and TRBJ2-1, is ETGVTQSPTHLIKTRGQQVTLRCSSQSGHNTVSWYQQALGQGPQFIFQYYREEENGRGNFPPRFSGLQFPNYSSELNVNALELDDSALYLCASRGGASGNLQGYNEQFFGPGTRLTVL.

The rearrangement links TRBV7-6 to TRBJ2-2; D unclear. Between the trimmed V and J ends, which lost 1 base and 1 base, there was a span of 4 bases. Germline CDR1 is SGHVS and CDR2 is FNYEAQ. This CDR3 comprises 14 residues. DNA of the CDR3: TGTGCCAGCAGCTTAGAACAGAACACCGGGGAGCTGTTTTTT. As protein: CASSLEQNTGELFF.

This clonotype was observed a handful of times. For the CDR3, the DNA is TGTGCCAGCAGTCCCGGGACTAGGTCCCTAGAGGAGACCCAGTACTTC. Translated: CASSPGTRSLEETQYF. The rearrangement links TRBV12-3 or TRBV12-4 to TRBJ2-5, with 8 bases identical to TRBD2. V lost 5 bases to trimming and J lost 5 bases; unmatched junction nucleotides: 13. The CDR3 has 16 residues.

The chain employs TRBV5-4 and TRBJ2-3, with 8 bases matching TRBD2. The CDR3 runs 16 residues. The germline gives CDR1 SGHNT, CDR2 YYREEE (reference sequence). The V gene end was trimmed by 0 bases and the J gene end by 4 bases; junction bases not matched to a gene: 7. This chain's CDR3 is CASSLALSGSADTQYF. DNA of the CDR3: TGTGCCAGCAGCTTGGCCCTAAGCGGGAGCGCAGATACGCAGTATTTT.